There are a few counts of the clone carrying this TCR beta chain. Its antigen is not known. This CDR3 region has 15 residues. CDR1 is SEHNR, CDR2 FQNEAQ, per germline (reference sequence). Trimming removed 0 bases at V and 3 bases at J, with 12 bases between. The source of the sample is a study of CD8 T cells in ankylosing spondylitis. Study conclusions and caveats: The authors reported significant enrichment of disease-linked clones in matched ankylosing spondylitis synovial fluid. Blood of patients with ankylosing spondylitis appeared to be characterized by a TCR beta motif of eight highly homologous variants. Both synovial fluid and blood in reactive arthritis had previously been reported to carry some motif variants.

For TCR beta, libraries came from quantitative 5'-RACE with molecular barcodes. Via MiXCR, TCRdb re-called the 5' RACE reads, giving one row per CDR3 protein. The sample lists about 350,000 distinct CDR3 sequences, 20% to 25% occurring once. Sample: blood, either unsorted or a sorted T cell fraction (not recorded which). The chain employs TRBV7-9 and TRBJ2-7; D is tentatively TRBD1 or TRBD2 (5 bases each). The TCR comes from a male donor with ankylosing spondylitis or in good health (not recorded which). CDR3 loop: CASSLASGTGYEQYF. CDR3 nucleotide sequence: TGTGCCAGCAGCTTAGCGTCAGGGACCGGCTACGAGCAGTACTTC.